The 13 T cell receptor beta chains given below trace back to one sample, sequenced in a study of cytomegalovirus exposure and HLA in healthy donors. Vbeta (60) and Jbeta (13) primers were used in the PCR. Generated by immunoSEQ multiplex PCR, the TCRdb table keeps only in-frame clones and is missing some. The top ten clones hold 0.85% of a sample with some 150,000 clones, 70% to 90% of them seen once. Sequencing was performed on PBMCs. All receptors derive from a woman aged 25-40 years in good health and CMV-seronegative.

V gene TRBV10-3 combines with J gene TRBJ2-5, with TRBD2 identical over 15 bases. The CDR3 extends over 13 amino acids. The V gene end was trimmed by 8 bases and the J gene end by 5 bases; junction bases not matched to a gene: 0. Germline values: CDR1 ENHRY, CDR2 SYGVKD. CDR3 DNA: TGTGCCATCGGACTAGCGGGAGGGGAGACCCAGTACTTC. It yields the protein CAIGLAGGETQYF.

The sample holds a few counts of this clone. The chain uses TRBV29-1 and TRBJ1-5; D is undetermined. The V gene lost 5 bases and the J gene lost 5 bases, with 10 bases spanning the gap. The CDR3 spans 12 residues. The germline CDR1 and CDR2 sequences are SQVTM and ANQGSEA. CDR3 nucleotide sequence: TGCAGCGTTAGGACTGGGGATCAGCCCCAGCATTTT. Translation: CSVRTGDQPQHF.

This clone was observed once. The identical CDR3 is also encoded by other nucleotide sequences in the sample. CDR3 in amino acids: CASSLGTQEPSQYF. In DNA form, the CDR3 reads TGCGCCAGCAGCCTCGGGACTCAGGAGCCCTCGCAGTACTTC. This chain links TRBV5-1 with TRBJ2-7; TRBD2 might be the D (6 bases). The CDR3 loop spans 14 amino acids. Trimming took 4 bases from V and 9 from J, leaving 20 bases between them. Germline lookup yields CDR1 SGHRS and CDR2 YFSETQ. The entire variable domain, with the rest obtained from reference TRBV5-1 and TRBJ2-7, is as follows: KAGVTQTPRYLIKTRGQQVTLSCSPISGHRSVSWYQQTPGQGLQFLFEYFSETQRNKGNFPGRFSGRQFSNSRSEMNVSTLELGDSALYLCASSLGTQEPSQYFGPGTRLTVT.

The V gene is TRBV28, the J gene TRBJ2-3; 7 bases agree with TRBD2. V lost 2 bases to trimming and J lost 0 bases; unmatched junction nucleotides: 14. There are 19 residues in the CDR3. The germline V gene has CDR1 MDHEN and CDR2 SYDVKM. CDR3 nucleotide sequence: TGTGCCAGCAGTTTAATGGGAGGGCCGGGTCCCTTTAGCACAGATACGCAGTATTTT. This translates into CASSLMGGPGPFSTDTQYF.

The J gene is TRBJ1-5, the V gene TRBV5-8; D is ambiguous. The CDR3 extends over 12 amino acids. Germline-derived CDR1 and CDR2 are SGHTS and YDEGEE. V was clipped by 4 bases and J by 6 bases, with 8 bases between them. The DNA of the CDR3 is TGTGCCAGCAGCCTACGTAGTCAGCCCCAGCATTTT. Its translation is CASSLRSQPQHF. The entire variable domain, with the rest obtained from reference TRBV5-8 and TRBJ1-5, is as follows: EAGVTQSPTHLIKTRGQQATLRCSPISGHTSVYWYQQALGLGLQFLLWYDEGEERNRGNFPPRFSGRQFPNYSSELNVNALELEDSALYLCASSLRSQPQHFGDGTRLSIL.

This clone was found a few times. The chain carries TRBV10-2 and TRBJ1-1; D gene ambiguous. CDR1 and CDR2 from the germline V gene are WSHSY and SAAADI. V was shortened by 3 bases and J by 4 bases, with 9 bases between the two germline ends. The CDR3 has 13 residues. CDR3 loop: CASSDRSFTEAFF. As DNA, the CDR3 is TGCGCCAGCAGTGACAGGTCATTCACTGAAGCTTTCTTT.

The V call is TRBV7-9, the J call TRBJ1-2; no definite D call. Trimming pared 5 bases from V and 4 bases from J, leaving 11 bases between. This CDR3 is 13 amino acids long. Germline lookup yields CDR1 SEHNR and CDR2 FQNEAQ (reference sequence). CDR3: CASSAGLFYGYTF. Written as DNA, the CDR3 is TGTGCCAGCAGCGCAGGACTCTTCTATGGCTACACCTTC.

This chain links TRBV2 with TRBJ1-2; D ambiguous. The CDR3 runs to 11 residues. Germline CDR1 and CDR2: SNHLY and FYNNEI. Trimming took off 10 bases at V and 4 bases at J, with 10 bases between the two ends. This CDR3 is CANPGSYGYTF. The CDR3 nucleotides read TGTGCCAACCCCGGGTCCTATGGCTACACCTTC.

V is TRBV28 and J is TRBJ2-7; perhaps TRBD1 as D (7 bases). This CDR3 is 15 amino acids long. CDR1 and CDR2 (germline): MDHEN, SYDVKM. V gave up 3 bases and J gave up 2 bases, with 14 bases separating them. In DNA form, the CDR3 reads TGTGCCAGCAGTTTGCGGGACAGAGCTGCCTACGAGCAGTACTTC. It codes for CASSLRDRAAYEQYF.

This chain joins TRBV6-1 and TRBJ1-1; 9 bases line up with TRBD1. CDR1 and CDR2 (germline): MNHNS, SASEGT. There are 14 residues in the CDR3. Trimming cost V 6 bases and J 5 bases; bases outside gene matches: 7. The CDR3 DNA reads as TGTGCCAGCAGGGAGACAGGGGGTTGGACTGAAGCTTTCTTT. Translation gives CASRETGGWTEAFF.

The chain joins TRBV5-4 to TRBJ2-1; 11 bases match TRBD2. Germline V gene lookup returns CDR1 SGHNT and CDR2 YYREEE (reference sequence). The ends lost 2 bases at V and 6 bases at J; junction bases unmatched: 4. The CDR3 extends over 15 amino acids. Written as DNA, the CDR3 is TGTGCCAGCAGCTTTAGCGGGAGGGCCGGCAATGAGCAGTTCTTC. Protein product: CASSFSGRAGNEQFF.

This CDR3 reads CASSPRRDWGNEQFF. The CDR3 coding sequence is TGTGCCAGTAGCCCCCGGAGGGACTGGGGGAATGAGCAGTTCTTC. The chain recombines TRBV19 with TRBJ2-1; the D gene is possibly TRBD2 (6 bases). Trimming took 6 bases from V and 7 from J, leaving 19 bases between them. From germline, CDR1 is LNHDA and CDR2 SQIVND (reference sequence). The CDR3 is made up of 15 amino acids.

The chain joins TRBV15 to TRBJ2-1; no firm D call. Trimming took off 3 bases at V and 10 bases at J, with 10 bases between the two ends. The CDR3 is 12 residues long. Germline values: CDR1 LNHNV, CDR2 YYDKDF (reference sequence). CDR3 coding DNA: TGTGCCACCAGCAGGGCACTCAGGGAGCAGTTCTTC. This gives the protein CATSRALREQFF.